The entry that follows covers one T cell receptor (beta chain) sequence. The authors' processing: Amplification from reference gene primers served as the basis for estimated nucleated cell counts. Method: immunoSEQ multiplex PCR; TCRdb's copy keeps in-frame clones and lacks some. V and J calls and clone size follow that table, whereas D and trimming were derived from the DNA. The top ten clones hold roughly 9.4% of a sample with roughly 200,000 clones, around 83% of them seen once. The data belong to a study of blood T cell repertoires in COVID-19. Across the study: The study drew acute and convalescent COVID-19 samples from the United States, Italy and Spain. Sources were T cells, B-cell-depleted T cells, or PBMCs; the material itself was cDNA or gDNA.

The CDR3 runs 14 residues. Material for sequencing was peripheral blood. The TCR originated in a man aged 40-50 years with active or convalescent COVID-19. V and J are TRBV21-1 and TRBJ1-1; no check of the table's D call, TRBD1, against the DNA was made. TRBV21-1 is classified as a pseudogene. The CDR3 bases are TGTGCCAGCAGCACGGAGGGGGCGAACACTGAAGCTTTCTTT. Its protein is CASSTEGANTEAFF.